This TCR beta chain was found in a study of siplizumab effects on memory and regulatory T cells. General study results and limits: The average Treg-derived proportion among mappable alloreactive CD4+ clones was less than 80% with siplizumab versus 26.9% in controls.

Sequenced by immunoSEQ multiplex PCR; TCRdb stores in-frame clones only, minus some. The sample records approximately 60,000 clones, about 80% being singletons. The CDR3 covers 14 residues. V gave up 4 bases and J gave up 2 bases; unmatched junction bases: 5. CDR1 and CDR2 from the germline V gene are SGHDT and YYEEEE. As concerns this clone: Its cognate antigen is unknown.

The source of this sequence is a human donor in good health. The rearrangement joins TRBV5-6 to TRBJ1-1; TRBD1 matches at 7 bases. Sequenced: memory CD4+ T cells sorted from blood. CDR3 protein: CASSLGTANTEAFF. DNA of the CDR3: TGTGCCAGCAGCCTCGGGACAGCAAACACTGAAGCTTTCTTT.